Below, one TCR beta chain is given with its context. The target antigen is unknown. This CDR3 spans 16 amino acids. The trim removed 2 bases at V and 10 bases at J, leaving 11 bases unmatched. Looked up from germline, CDR1 is MDHEN and CDR2 is SYDVKM. The PCR was carried out with 60 Vbeta primers and 13 Jbeta primers. Here immunoSEQ multiplex PCR was the method, and the copy in TCRdb shows in-frame clones only, minus some. The sample includes almost 200,000 clones, about 80% of them seen just once. This record comes from a study of cytomegalovirus exposure and HLA in healthy donors. Findings and caveats of the study: The presence/absence work took it that sequencing depth was about the same across donors. Follow-up analysis found HLA locus-dependent TCR association rates, highest for DRB1 and lowest for HLA-C.

The chain uses TRBV28 and TRBJ2-5; 12 nucleotides agree with TRBD1. This clonotype originated in a man aged 30-40 years in good health and CMV-seronegative. The specimen sequenced was PBMCs. The CDR3 DNA follows: TGTGCCAGCAGTTTAAGGGTCGGGACAGGGGGCGGCTACCAGTACTTC. Translated: CASSLRVGTGGGYQYF.